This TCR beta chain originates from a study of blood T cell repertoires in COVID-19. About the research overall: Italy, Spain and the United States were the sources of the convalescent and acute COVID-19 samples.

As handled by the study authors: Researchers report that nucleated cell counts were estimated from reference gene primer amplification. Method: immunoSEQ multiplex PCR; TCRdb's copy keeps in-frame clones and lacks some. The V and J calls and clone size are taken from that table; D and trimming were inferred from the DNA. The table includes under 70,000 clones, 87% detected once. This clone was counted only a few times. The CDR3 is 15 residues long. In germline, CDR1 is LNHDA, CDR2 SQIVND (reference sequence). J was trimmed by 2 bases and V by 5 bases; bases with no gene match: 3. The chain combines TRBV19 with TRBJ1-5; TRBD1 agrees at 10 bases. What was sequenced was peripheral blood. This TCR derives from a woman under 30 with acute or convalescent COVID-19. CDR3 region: CASSSGTGGNQPQHF. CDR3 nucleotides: TGTGCCAGTAGTTCCGGGACAGGGGGCAATCAGCCCCAGCATTTT.